This entry concerns a single T cell receptor (beta chain). Its target is unknown. Using immunoSEQ multiplex PCR, the repertoire was profiled, and TCRdb retains in-frame clones only, with some absent. Of some 120,000 clones listed, 84% were seen once; the top ten hold about 29%. Trimming took off 6 bases at V and 7 bases at J, with 13 bases between the two ends. The CDR3 is 13 residues long. The germline CDR1 and CDR2 sequences are SNHLY and FYNNEI. The data are from a study of T cell responses to AZD1222 COVID-19 vaccine. Study-wide points: Just a handful of AZD1222 recipients were seropositive at baseline.

The sequences come from peripheral blood, collected 28 days after the second AZD1222 dose. The sequence derives from an adult who received the AZD1222 COVID-19 vaccine. This chain uses TRBV2 with TRBJ1-5; D is undetermined. The CDR3 DNA reads TGTGCCAGCAGCTCCTACATGTCCCAGCCCCAGCATTTT. Translation gives CASSSYMSQPQHF.